These 15 T cell receptor beta chains were all obtained from the same sample, sequenced in a study of brain T cells in children with intractable seizures. Time point denoted: blood from clinic visit 5 months post-surgery; TSC patient then seizure free. Profiled with immunoSEQ multiplex PCR; TCRdb holds only in-frame clones, not every one. The sample consists of 300,000 to 400,000 clones, over 85% of them appearing once. The sequenced sample was peripheral blood, obtained around 5 months after surgery. The receptors shown here come from a boy in the first two years of life with tuberous sclerosis and intractable seizures.

This rearrangement joins TRBV5-5 to TRBJ1-4; no clear D gene. Germline CDR1 reads SGHKS; CDR2 reads YYEKEE (reference sequence). This CDR3 has 12 residues. V was cut by 0 bases and J by 9 bases, with 6 bases left in between. For the CDR3, the DNA is TGTGCCAGCAGCTTGGGGGCGAAAAAACTGTTTTTT. This gives the protein CASSLGAKKLFF.

This clone has a single count. The rearrangement links TRBV27 to TRBJ1-4, with a weak D call TRBD1 (5 bases). The CDR3 totals 15 residues. The V gene lost 4 bases and the J gene lost 10 bases, with 19 bases spanning the gap. Germline V gives CDR1 MNHEY, CDR2 SMNVEV (reference sequence). CDR3: CASSSGWQGRRKLFF. CDR3 coding DNA: TGTGCCAGCAGTTCCGGGTGGCAGGGTAGGAGAAAACTGTTTTTT.

V and J are TRBV30 and TRBJ1-1; a possible D gene is TRBD1 (6 bases). Deletions cut 4 bases from V and 4 bases from J, with 16 bases between. This CDR3 region has 14 residues. Germline V CDR1 and CDR2: GTSNPN, SVGIG (reference sequence). CDR3 loop: CAWTSGRGGTEAFF. The DNA for the CDR3 is TGTGCCTGGACCTCCGGCAGGGGCGGCACTGAAGCTTTCTTT.

This chain connects TRBV11-3 to TRBJ2-7, with D possibly TRBD2 on 6 matching bases. The CDR3 is 14 amino acids. V lost 8 bases and J 6 bases, leaving 20 bases between the germline ends. The germline V gene has CDR1 SGHNT and CDR2 YENEEA. CDR3 protein: CASLTRTSPGEQYF. In DNA, the CDR3 is TGTGCCAGCTTGACTAGAACCTCTCCTGGCGAGCAGTACTTC.

The chain has TRBV19 and TRBJ1-1; D ambiguous. V was cut by 4 bases and J by 0 bases, with 9 bases left in between. Germline V gene sequence: CDR1 LNHDA, CDR2 SQIVND (reference sequence). CDR3 length: 14 amino acids. CDR3 nucleotides: TGTGCCAGTAGTACTCCCGAGATGAACACTGAAGCTTTCTTT. This translates into CASSTPEMNTEAFF. The entire variable domain, with the rest obtained from reference TRBV19 and TRBJ1-1, is as follows: DGGITQSPKYLFRKEGQNVTLSCEQNLNHDAMYWYRQDPGQGLRLIYYSQIVNDFQKGDIAEGYSVSREKKESFPLTVTSAQKNPTAFYLCASSTPEMNTEAFFGQGTRLTVV.

The rearrangement joins TRBV9 to TRBJ2-1; 7 bases fit TRBD2. The CDR3 contains 16 residues. Germline V lookup: CDR1 SGDLS, CDR2 YYNGEE. V lost 0 bases and J lost 1; bases outside the gene matches: 4. The CDR3 sequence: CASSVASAGSYNEQFF. As DNA, the CDR3 is TGTGCCAGCAGCGTAGCGTCAGCGGGATCCTACAATGAGCAGTTCTTC.

The chain joins TRBV19 to TRBJ2-5; D possibly corresponds to TRBD2 (5 bases). Deletions cut 2 bases from V and 5 bases from J, with 21 bases between. CDR1 and CDR2 (germline): LNHDA, SQIVND (reference sequence). This CDR3 region has 17 residues. The CDR3 region is CASSIFGSGSSRETQYF. CDR3 in DNA: TGTGCCAGTAGTATATTCGGCAGCGGAAGTAGTAGGGAGACCCAGTACTTC.

The rearrangement joins TRBV30 to TRBJ1-2; D unresolved. The CDR3 runs to 16 residues. Deletions cut 1 base from V and 1 base from J, with 16 bases between. Germline V lookup: CDR1 GTSNPN, CDR2 SVGIG (reference sequence). For the CDR3, the DNA is TGTGCCTGGAGTGCCCCAGAGGACTGGATTAACTATGGCTACACCTTC. Protein: CAWSAPEDWINYGYTF.

The V and J genes are TRBV2 and TRBJ2-7; D is uncertain. The germline CDR1 and CDR2 sequences are SNHLY and FYNNEI. V was trimmed by 2 bases and J by 3 bases, leaving 5 bases between them. The CDR3 spans 12 residues. The CDR3 DNA reads TGTGCCAGCAGTGAACGAGACTACGAGCAGTACTTC. Amino acids: CASSERDYEQYF.

The V call is TRBV15, the J call TRBJ2-3, with TRBD1 matching over 7 bases. Germline CDR1 reads LNHNV; CDR2 reads YYDKDF (reference sequence). After removal of 3 bases from V and 2 bases from J, the junction contained 2 bases not matched to a gene. The CDR3 totals 14 residues. The CDR3 here is CATSSGTATDTQYF. CDR3 nucleotides: TGTGCCACCAGCAGTGGGACAGCCACAGATACGCAGTATTTT.

The gene calls are TRBV30 and TRBJ1-1, with 9 bases that match TRBD1. Per the germline V gene, CDR1 is GTSNPN and CDR2 is SVGIG (reference sequence). This CDR3 has 15 amino acids. The ends lost 5 bases at V and 1 base at J; junction bases unmatched: 8. The chain's CDR3 is CAWDAGQGWNTEAFF. For the CDR3, the DNA is TGTGCCTGGGATGCGGGACAGGGATGGAACACTGAAGCTTTCTTT. Full variable domain (remainder filled in from reference TRBV30 and TRBJ1-1): SQTIHQWPATLVQPVGSPLSLECTVEGTSNPNLYWYRQAAGRGLQLLFYSVGIGQISSEVPQNLSASRPQDRQFILSSKKLLLSDSGFYLCAWDAGQGWNTEAFFGQGTRLTVV.

This sequence joins TRBV29-1 and TRBJ2-1, with 8 bases identical to TRBD2. In germline, CDR1 is SQVTM, CDR2 ANQGSEA. V was clipped by 6 bases and J by 8 bases; unmatched bases: 6. The CDR3 loop spans 12 amino acids. This CDR3 is CSVEPGGDEQFF. CDR3 DNA sequence: TGCAGCGTCGAGCCGGGAGGGGATGAGCAGTTCTTC.

The chain has TRBV19 and TRBJ1-1; D is perhaps TRBD1 (5 bases). Per germline, CDR1 LNHDA and CDR2 SQIVND (reference sequence). Trimming pared 2 bases from V and 4 bases from J, leaving 20 bases between. The CDR3 consists of 17 residues. The CDR3 DNA sequence: TGTGCCAGTAGTATAACCCCAAGGTTTGGGGGTTCCACTGAAGCTTTCTTT. As protein: CASSITPRFGGSTEAFF.

In this sample, this clone turned up once. The chain carries TRBV6-1 and TRBJ1-2, with unresolved D. V was clipped by 2 bases and J by 0 bases, with 4 bases between them. The CDR3 is 13 amino acids. CDR1 and CDR2 from the germline V gene are MNHNS and SASEGT. The CDR3 loop reads CASSERANYGYTF. The CDR3 nucleotides are TGTGCCAGCAGTGAACGCGCTAACTATGGCTACACCTTC.

Here the CDR3 DNA reads TGTGCCAGCAGCCCCCGACTAGCGGGGGACTACAATGAGCAGTTCTTC. It translates to CASSPRLAGDYNEQFF. The V and J genes are TRBV7-6 and TRBJ2-1; TRBD2 aligns across 12 bases. CDR1 and CDR2 (germline): SGHVS, FNYEAQ. The CDR3 loop spans 16 amino acids. V lost 5 bases, J lost 3 bases, and 5 bases stayed unmatched.